The clone carrying this TCR beta chain was seen a few times. This record comes from a study of identical twins. MiXCR, applied by TCRdb to the 5' RACE reads, yields one record per CDR3 protein. The sample contains over 250,000 distinct CDR3 sequences, just under 9.5% of which appear only once. The same sample was also used in a study of yellow fever vaccine responses in identical twins.

This TCR was sampled from a woman aged 18 to 35 in good health. Sequenced input: CD8+ T cells sorted from blood.

The CDR3 region is CSARDYRGESNEQYF. DNA of the CDR3: TGCAGTGCTAGAGATTACCGGGGGGAGAGTAACGAGCAGTACTTC. The chain joins TRBV20-1 to TRBJ2-7, with 7 positions matching TRBD2. This CDR3 comprises 15 residues. The V gene's germline CDR1 is DFQATT and CDR2 SNEGSKA (reference sequence). Germline trimming cut 0 bases from V and 5 bases from J; bases unmatched to any gene: 10.